This T cell receptor beta chain was captured by sequencing in a study of CD8+ T cells in alopecia areata (dated by TCRdb to the late 2010s). For the study in its entirety: The treated patients, all with moderate-to-severe alopecia areata, were enrolled in an open-label pilot trial of oral tofacitinib given at 5 to 10 mg twice daily. Patients received tofacitinib for 6 to 18 months and were then followed off drug for 6 months to check for delayed response and recurrence. In treated patients, disease severity was measured using the SALT score, which gives the percentage of scalp surface area affected. To study T cell clonal expansion in alopecia areata, the researchers applied high-throughput TCRbeta sequencing to both the C3H/HeJ mouse model and human patients. Scalp tissue and sorted CD4+ and CD8+ peripheral blood T cells from patchy and totalis/universalis alopecia areata patients and from healthy controls were covered by human TCRbeta sequencing. Patients on tofacitinib were biopsied at baseline and after 4 and 24 weeks of treatment, and several of the patients also had a later scalp biopsy. Scalp clonality was compared among normal scalp (n=4), patchy alopecia areata scalp (n=8), and alopecia totalis/universalis scalp (n=8). The RNA source kit depended on sample type: the PAXgene miRNA kit for fixed scalp, the miRNeasy kit for PBMCs, and the RNeasy kit for mouse skin. Amplification of TCRbeta CDR3 regions was done by immunoSEQ multiplex PCR using 35 Vbeta forward primers and 13 Jbeta reverse primers.

Libraries were built with the immunoSEQ multiplex PCR assay. For TCR sequencing, RNA was extracted from every sample and reverse transcribed into cDNA to serve as template. First-strand cDNA was synthesized using SuperScript III with a 2:1 mix of oligo-dT and random hexamers. A synthetic immune receptor repertoire was used to measure amplification bias, and any remaining bias was corrected computationally. As for the authors' bioinformatics: Raw reads were preprocessed to remove errors, and CDR3 was defined according to IMGT conventions as the region from the conserved cysteine to phenylalanine. To get clonality, Shannon entropy was normalized by log2 of the number of productive unique TCRs and the result was subtracted from 1. CD4 or CD8 identity of scalp clones was inferred by cross-referencing scalp TCRbeta sequences with sorted blood CD4 and CD8 repertoires. The source is immuneACCESS, and TCRdb retained only in-frame sequences with V and J called. Part of the clones is not carried over; for the studies checked, unresolved V genes explain less than half of this, and the remainder is unexplained. V and J calls plus clone size are reproduced from that table; the DNA served to infer D and trimming. Here the sample has 150,000 to 200,000 clones; more than 50% occur a single time. The ten most abundant clones make up just over 1% of the sample.

Overall study outcomes, separate from this receptor: During tofacitinib treatment, many expanded lesional clones remained in scalp and blood, and this persistence may partly explain relapse after treatment is stopped. Because the treated cohort was small and had only one nonresponder, larger studies are needed to examine links between baseline CD8+ expansion and response. Higher clonality and more expanded CD8+ clones were observed in lesional scalp than in normal scalp, particularly in alopecia totalis/universalis, a finding suggestive of antigenic drive. Scalp TCR repertoire analysis is complicated because resident alphabeta T cells in normal human skin are also sequenced, whereas mouse skin is dominated by gammadelta T cells. Scalp clonality and the number of expanded CD8+ clones among the top 100 scalp clones were significantly decreased by tofacitinib. Shared TCR sequences between patients were less evident than in mice, which may be partly attributable to HLA diversity in the patient population.

This sample's time point label indicates: less than 30 weeks on oral tofacitinib. Per the publication, the treatment or condition label means: oral pan-JAK inhibitor, 5-10 mg twice daily. From alopecia areata patients, peripheral blood was collected along with lesional scalp punch biopsies. PBMCs were isolated by density centrifugation and stained for CD3, CD4 and CD8, after which CD4+ and CD8+ T cells were sorted on a FACSAria. There are 13 amino acids in the CDR3, from cysteine to phenylalanine inclusive. The DNA shown is the 39-base CDR3, in frame from base 1. The V and J ends are trimmed by 8 bases and 4 bases, leaving 11 bases between them. The germline V gene gives CDR1 as MNHNS and CDR2 as SASEGT. This clone appeared a single time. Its target antigen remains unknown. No base quality values were provided; no much bigger clone lies one nucleotide off.

The sequence links TRBV6-1 to TRBJ2-2, with the D gene too uncertain to name. The source of this sequence is a human donor with alopecia areata. The material sequenced was CD4+ T cells sorted from blood, taken at week 24, from a patient treated with tofacitinib. The CDR3 protein: CASSLELTGELFF. Read as DNA, the sequence is TGTGCCAGCTCGCTTGAGCTCACCGGGGAGCTGTTTTTT.